The rows below give T cell receptor beta chains drawn from one sample of a study of early T cells in non-severe SARS-CoV-2 infection. Each CDR3 protein gets one entry after TCRdb re-called the 5' RACE reads with MiXCR. The data hold tens of thousands of distinct CDR3 sequences, with 5.5% observed a single time. Specimen: whole blood, collected at baseline. Receptors originate from an adult who was a healthcare worker with PCR-confirmed SARS-CoV-2 infection or an uninfected control (not recorded which). CDR3s include the opening cysteine and the closing phenylalanine or tryptophan. Fields, in order: V gene, D gene, J gene, clone size, CDR3 DNA, CDR3 protein. The D gene is left open where the match is weak. Size is stated for part of the rows, as once, few or many counts, or as a class when the clone is expanded.

TRBV6-1	-	TRBJ2-2	many	TGTGCCAGCAGTGAAACGGCCACGGATCGGCTGGGCGCCGGGGAGCTGTTTTTT	CASSETATDRLGAGELFF
TRBV18	-	TRBJ2-1	many	TGTGCCAGCTCACTTAGTCCGGCCTACAATGAGCAGTTCTTC	CASSLSPAYNEQFF
TRBV20-1	-	TRBJ1-4	-	TGCAGTGCTAGTCTCCCATCTGCGGCTAATGAAAAACTGTTTTTT	CSASLPSAANEKLFF
TRBV6-6	TRBD1	TRBJ1-1	many	TGTGCCAGCAGCCCACTTATAGGACAGGGCACTGAAGCTTTCTTT	CASSPLIGQGTEAFF
TRBV11-2	TRBD2	TRBJ2-1	many	TGTGCCAGCAGCTTAGGTAGCGGGGCTTACAATGAGCAGTTCTTC	CASSLGSGAYNEQFF
TRBV12-3/TRBV12-4	-	TRBJ2-6	many	TGTGCCAGCAGTTTAGCAGCAGGCCCTGGGGCCAACGTCCTGACTTTC	CASSLAAGPGANVLTF
TRBV5-6	TRBD1	TRBJ2-5	many	TGTGCCAGCAGCCCGACAGGGGTGGAGACCCAGTACTTC	CASSPTGVETQYF
TRBV19	TRBD1	TRBJ2-1	many	TGTGCCAGTACCTATGCGACAGGGGGAAGTAATGAGCAGTTCTTC	CASTYATGGSNEQFF
TRBV9	-	TRBJ2-3	many	TGTGCCAGCAGCGTAGGTAGCCAGCTGAGCACAGATACGCAGTATTTT	CASSVGSQLSTDTQYF
TRBV4-1	TRBD2	TRBJ2-7	many	TGCGCCAGCAGCCAAGTAACTTGGATAGCGGGGGGGCACTACGAGCAGTACTTC	CASSQVTWIAGGHYEQYF
TRBV18	-	TRBJ2-2	many	TGTGCCAGCTCTTACGGACAGAACACCGGGGAGCTGTTTTTT	CASSYGQNTGELFF
TRBV27	-	TRBJ2-1	few	TGTGCCAGCAGTTTAGGGCAGGGGGGTCCGCCCCACGGGCAGTTCTTC	CASSLGQGGPPHGQFF
TRBV6-2/TRBV6-3	TRBD2	TRBJ2-1	-	TGTGCCAGCAGGCCCGGGGGGGGGACCCACAATGAGCAGTTCTTC	CASRPGGGTHNEQFF
TRBV20-1	-	TRBJ2-1	many	TGCAGTGCCCTCGCCCTAGGGAGCTCCTACAATGAGCAGTTCTTC	CSALALGSSYNEQFF
TRBV12-3/TRBV12-4	-	TRBJ2-3	-	TGTGCCAGCACCCAGTCCGTACTAGGCACAGATACGCAGTATTTT	CASTQSVLGTDTQYF
TRBV6-5	-	TRBJ1-4	many	TGTGCCAGCAGTTCGGGGGCCGGGACTAATGAAAAACTGTTTTTT	CASSSGAGTNEKLFF
TRBV6-5	-	TRBJ1-1	-	TGTGCCAGCAGTCCCCTGGGAGAAATGAACACTGAAGCTTTCTTT	CASSPLGEMNTEAFF
TRBV7-9	-	TRBJ1-1	many	TGTGCCAGCATCCCGGATAGGAGGACTGAAGCTTTCTTT	CASIPDRRTEAFF
TRBV9	TRBD1	TRBJ2-3	many	TGTGCCAGCAGCGTTGAGACAGGGCCCACAGATACGCAGTATTTT	CASSVETGPTDTQYF
TRBV15	-	TRBJ1-2	many	TGTGCCACCAGCACCTTCAACTATGGCTACACCTTC	CATSTFNYGYTF
TRBV29-1	-	TRBJ1-2	many	TGCAGCGTTGCTGAGGGAGGGGGCTACACCTTC	CSVAEGGGYTF
TRBV2	TRBD2	TRBJ2-6	-	TGTGCCAGCATCCGGAAGGGACTAGCTTCTGGGGCCAACGTCCTGACTTTC	CASIRKGLASGANVLTF
TRBV12-3/TRBV12-4	-	TRBJ2-7	many	TGTGCCAGCAGTTCTCAGACGAAGGGGGGGAACTACGAGCAGTACTTC	CASSSQTKGGNYEQYF
TRBV4-2	TRBD2	TRBJ2-1	many	TGTGCCAGCAGCCAACGGGAGGCTGGGGACAATGAGCAGTTCTTC	CASSQREAGDNEQFF
TRBV7-9	-	TRBJ2-2	many	TGTGCCAGCAGGGACGCCGGGGAGCTGTTTTTT	CASRDAGELFF
TRBV19	-	TRBJ1-5	many	TGTGCCAGTAACACTCCCGGGGGGGTGTTTCAGCCCCAGCATTTT	CASNTPGGVFQPQHF
TRBV6-5	-	TRBJ1-1	many	TGTGCCAGCATTCAAAGGGGGAACACTGAAGCTTTCTTT	CASIQRGNTEAFF
TRBV12-3/TRBV12-4	TRBD1	TRBJ1-6	few	TGTGCCAGCAGTTTGGGGGGACAGGGGTCGACACCCCTCCACTTT	CASSLGGQGSTPLHF
TRBV6-2/TRBV6-3	-	TRBJ2-7	many	TGTGCCAGCAGTTACAGGGAGAGGGGCTACGAGCAGTACTTC	CASSYRERGYEQYF
TRBV14	-	TRBJ2-3	many	TGTACCAGCAGCCAAGGGGACCCTTTCTCCTCCGTCACAGATACGCAGTATTTT	CTSSQGDPFSSVTDTQYF
TRBV25-1	TRBD1	TRBJ2-2	-	TGTGCCAGCAGTGCGGGACAGGCGTTAGGAACCGGGGAGCCGTTTTTT	CASSAGQALGTGEPFF
TRBV12-3/TRBV12-4	-	TRBJ1-6	many	TGTGCCAGCAGTTTCAGTGGCAATCTATATAATTCACCCCTCCACTTT	CASSFSGNLYNSPLHF
TRBV5-5	TRBD1	TRBJ2-7	many	TGTGCCAGCACCACTCGCCCGGGACAGGGAGTGTACGAGCAGTACTTC	CASTTRPGQGVYEQYF
TRBV2	-	TRBJ1-5	many	TGTGCCAGCAGGCGGTGGGATCTGGGTGGCAATCAGCCCCAGCATTTT	CASRRWDLGGNQPQHF
TRBV7-9	TRBD2	TRBJ2-7	many	TGTGCCAGCTCCCTGGGGGGGAAGTACGAGCAGTACTTC	CASSLGGKYEQYF
TRBV5-1	TRBD1	TRBJ2-1	many	TGCGCCAGCAGCTTGGACTTCCAGGGGGCAAGTGGAAATGAGCAGTTCTTC	CASSLDFQGASGNEQFF
TRBV6-2/TRBV6-3	-	TRBJ1-6	many	TGTGCCAGCAGAACCGGACTCACGAATTCACCCCTCCACTTT	CASRTGLTNSPLHF
TRBV6-2/TRBV6-3	-	TRBJ2-1	-	TGTGCCAGCAGTAACCCCTTGGGGCAGAAGGGTAATGAGCAGTTCTTC	CASSNPLGQKGNEQFF
TRBV29-1	-	TRBJ1-2	many	TGCAGCGTTGAGTATGGCTACACCTTC	CSVEYGYTF
TRBV30	-	TRBJ1-2	-	TGTGCCTGGAGTGTCCACCGAGCTAACTATGGCTACACCTTC	CAWSVHRANYGYTF
TRBV6-2/TRBV6-3	-	TRBJ2-6	many	TGTGCCAGCAGTTACGAGGCTGGGGCCAACGTCCTGACTTTC	CASSYEAGANVLTF
TRBV6-2/TRBV6-3	-	TRBJ1-2	many	TGTGCCAGCAGTTACCAACCAGGGGATTCCAACTATGGCTACACCTTC	CASSYQPGDSNYGYTF
TRBV27	TRBD2	TRBJ2-7	-	TGTGCCAGCAGCCGACTGGGGGGGGCCTACGAGCAGTACTTC	CASSRLGGAYEQYF
TRBV9	TRBD1	TRBJ2-3	many	TGTGCCAGCAGCGGGGACAGGGGGCGCGGAGATACGCAGTATTTT	CASSGDRGRGDTQYF
TRBV29-1	-	TRBJ2-6	many	TGCAGCGCTGCCGGGGCCTCTGGGGCCAACGTCCTGACTTTC	CSAAGASGANVLTF
TRBV27	TRBD1	TRBJ1-2	many	TGTGCCAGCAGTGACATCACCGGGACAGGGCCTAACTATGGCTACACCTTC	CASSDITGTGPNYGYTF
TRBV11-3	-	TRBJ1-2	many	TGTGCCAGCAGCTTTGAGGGTGGCTATGGCTACACCTTC	CASSFEGGYGYTF
TRBV18	-	TRBJ1-1	many	TGTGCCAGTTCAACAGTGAACACTGAAGCTTTCTTT	CASSTVNTEAFF
TRBV7-9	TRBD1	TRBJ2-1	many	TGTGCCAGCAGCCTCCGGGACAGTGCTAGGAATGAGCAGTTCTTC	CASSLRDSARNEQFF
TRBV6-1	TRBD1	TRBJ2-7	many	TGTGCCAGCAGTGAAGCGCCGGGGGACAGGGGGTTCTACGAGCAGTACTTC	CASSEAPGDRGFYEQYF
TRBV5-1	-	TRBJ2-7	many	TGCGCCAGCAGCTTGGTCTTATCCGACGAGCAGTACTTC	CASSLVLSDEQYF
TRBV4-1	-	TRBJ1-1	many	TGCGCCAGCAGCCAAGAGGGCAGGGGATGGACTGAAGCTTTCTTT	CASSQEGRGWTEAFF
TRBV20-1	TRBD2	TRBJ2-2	many	TGCAGTGCTAGAGCGGTAGGGACTAGGCCTCCCGGGGAGCTGTTTTTT	CSARAVGTRPPGELFF
TRBV11-2	-	TRBJ1-2	many	TGTGCCAGCAGCGGGAGGGGTGGCGGCTACACCTTC	CASSGRGGGYTF
TRBV7-8	TRBD2	TRBJ2-5	-	TGTGCCAGCAGCTTAGTGGCCGGGACTAGCAAGACCCAGTACTTC	CASSLVAGTSKTQYF
TRBV19	-	TRBJ1-2	many	TGTGCCAGTAGTGTCGAGGGGCGCGTCTATGGCTACACCTTC	CASSVEGRVYGYTF
TRBV7-3	-	TRBJ2-5	few	TGTGCCAGCAGCCCGAGGGCCGGGGGAGGAGGGGAGACCCAGTACTTC	CASSPRAGGGGETQYF